This is a list of T cell receptor beta chains from one sample in a study of shared clonotypes between healthy human individuals. Measured with immunoSEQ multiplex PCR; TCRdb has only the in-frame clones, and not every one. The table includes 950,000 to 1,200,000 clones, 77% detected once. The specimen sequenced was memory CD4+ T cells from PBMCs. These receptors were collected from a man younger than 30 in good health. Some clones in this sample may be carry-over from other donors' samples. Both conserved end residues are part of each CDR3. D genes are given only for firm matches. Size is stated for part of the rows, as once, few or many counts, or as a class when the clone is expanded.

v_gene: TRBV10-3; d_gene: -; abundance: -; j_gene: TRBJ2-2; CDR3nt: TGTGCCATCAGTACAGTGGCCGGGGAGCTGTTTTTT; CDR3aa: CAISTVAGELFF
v_gene: TRBV10-2; d_gene: -; abundance: -; j_gene: TRBJ2-1; CDR3nt: TGCGCCAGCAGTGAGTCGAGCAACTACTACAATGAGCAGTTCTTC; CDR3aa: CASSESSNYYNEQFF
v_gene: TRBV7-8; d_gene: -; abundance: once; j_gene: TRBJ1-2; CDR3nt: TGTGCCAGCAGCCCGACCCGAGGGGCAGGTGGCTACACCTTC; CDR3aa: CASSPTRGAGGYTF
v_gene: TRBV9; d_gene: TRBD2; abundance: -; j_gene: TRBJ2-7; CDR3nt: TGTGCCAGCAGCGGGGGTGGGACTAGCGGGCCCTACGAGCAGTACTTC; CDR3aa: CASSGGGTSGPYEQYF
v_gene: TRBV7-9; d_gene: TRBD2; abundance: -; j_gene: TRBJ2-2; CDR3nt: TGTGCCAGCAGCTTGGCTAGCGGGAGTGAGTACACCGGGGAGCTGTTTTTT; CDR3aa: CASSLASGSEYTGELFF
v_gene: TRBV5-3; d_gene: TRBD1; abundance: -; j_gene: TRBJ1-1; CDR3nt: TGTGCCAGAAGCTCGGGGACAGTAACACTGAAAGCTTTCTTT; CDR3aa: CARSSGTVTLKAFF
v_gene: TRBV18; d_gene: -; abundance: -; j_gene: TRBJ1-5; CDR3nt: TGTGCCAGCTCACCAGCCCCTGGGGATCAGCCCCAGCATTTT; CDR3aa: CASSPAPGDQPQHF
v_gene: TRBV28; d_gene: TRBD1; abundance: -; j_gene: TRBJ1-3; CDR3nt: TGTGCCAGCAGTACACAGGGGAGGGGAAACACCATATATTTT; CDR3aa: CASSTQGRGNTIYF
v_gene: TRBV2; d_gene: TRBD2; abundance: -; j_gene: TRBJ2-5; CDR3nt: TGTGCCAGCATCCCACTAGCGGGAGGTGGGGAGACCCAGTACTTC; CDR3aa: CASIPLAGGGETQYF
v_gene: TRBV19; d_gene: TRBD2; abundance: -; j_gene: TRBJ2-1; CDR3nt: TGTGCCAGTAGTGACTGGAGCGGGGTGGACTACAATGAGCAGTTCTTC; CDR3aa: CASSDWSGVDYNEQFF
v_gene: TRBV10-3; d_gene: -; abundance: -; j_gene: TRBJ1-2; CDR3nt: TGTGCCATCAGGCAGAATACACAGCCCGGCGGCTACACCTTC; CDR3aa: CAIRQNTQPGGYTF
v_gene: TRBV7-2; d_gene: -; abundance: -; j_gene: TRBJ2-7; CDR3nt: TGTGCCAGCAGCACCATCGTCCGGGAGCAGTACTTC; CDR3aa: CASSTIVREQYF
v_gene: TRBV10-1; d_gene: -; abundance: few; j_gene: TRBJ2-7; CDR3nt: TGCGCCAGCCCACGGGGGGCGTTGACTTACGAGCAGTACTTC; CDR3aa: CASPRGALTYEQYF
v_gene: TRBV6-1; d_gene: -; abundance: -; j_gene: TRBJ2-7; CDR3nt: TGTGCCACCCAGGACTACGAGCAGTACTTC; CDR3aa: CATQDYEQYF
v_gene: TRBV28; d_gene: -; abundance: -; j_gene: TRBJ1-2; CDR3nt: TGTGCCAGCAGCCGATCGACAGCTTTCTATGGCTACACCTTC; CDR3aa: CASSRSTAFYGYTF
v_gene: TRBV9; d_gene: -; abundance: -; j_gene: TRBJ1-3; CDR3nt: TGTGCCAGCAGCGTAGGGACCTTATTGGGGGCTGGAAACACCATATATTTT; CDR3aa: CASSVGTLLGAGNTIYF
v_gene: TRBV27; d_gene: TRBD2; abundance: -; j_gene: TRBJ2-5; CDR3nt: TGTGCCAGCAGTCCTCGGGGGGTCGGGGGAGGTGAGACCCAGTACTTC; CDR3aa: CASSPRGVGGGETQYF
v_gene: TRBV5-1; d_gene: -; abundance: few; j_gene: TRBJ2-7; CDR3nt: TGCGCCAGCAGCCCCGGACCCCGGGACGGTACCTACGAGCAGTACTTC; CDR3aa: CASSPGPRDGTYEQYF
v_gene: TRBV7-8; d_gene: -; abundance: -; j_gene: TRBJ1-2; CDR3nt: TGTGCCAGCAGCTCTGGGGTTGTCGCTAACTATGGCTACACCTTC; CDR3aa: CASSSGVVANYGYTF
v_gene: TRBV11-2; d_gene: -; abundance: -; j_gene: TRBJ1-2; CDR3nt: TGTGCCAGCAGCCCAGGTGGGGATCGGTTCAATGGCTACACCTTC; CDR3aa: CASSPGGDRFNGYTF
v_gene: TRBV28; d_gene: TRBD1; abundance: -; j_gene: TRBJ2-1; CDR3nt: TGTGCCAGCACCCAGACAGGGTGGTCTTACAATGAGCAGTTCTTC; CDR3aa: CASTQTGWSYNEQFF
v_gene: TRBV4-2; d_gene: -; abundance: -; j_gene: TRBJ2-7; CDR3nt: TGTGCCAGCAGCGGAGAGGGTCTATGGTACGAGCAGTACTTC; CDR3aa: CASSGEGLWYEQYF
v_gene: TRBV7-2; d_gene: -; abundance: -; j_gene: TRBJ1-5; CDR3nt: TGTGCCAGCAGCTTGCAGGGTCAGCCCCAGCATTTT; CDR3aa: CASSLQGQPQHF
v_gene: TRBV5-8; d_gene: -; abundance: -; j_gene: TRBJ2-3; CDR3nt: TGTGCCAGCAGCTTGGAGGGGACGATCACAGATACGCAGTATTTT; CDR3aa: CASSLEGTITDTQYF
v_gene: TRBV6-1; d_gene: -; abundance: -; j_gene: TRBJ2-1; CDR3nt: TGTGCCAGCAGTGTCGAGGGTAGCTCCTACAATGAGCAGTTCTTC; CDR3aa: CASSVEGSSYNEQFF
v_gene: TRBV9; d_gene: -; abundance: few; j_gene: TRBJ2-2; CDR3nt: TGTGCCAGCAGCCCCCGGGTTGACAGATCCGAGCGGGAGCTGTTTTTT; CDR3aa: CASSPRVDRSERELFF
v_gene: TRBV5-8; d_gene: TRBD1; abundance: few; j_gene: TRBJ1-5; CDR3nt: TGTGCCAGCAGCTTGTGGACAGGGGATGGCAGCAATCAGCCCCAGCATTTT; CDR3aa: CASSLWTGDGSNQPQHF
v_gene: TRBV20-1; d_gene: -; abundance: -; j_gene: TRBJ2-7; CDR3nt: TGCAGTGCTAGAGCCCACTACGAGCAGTACTTC; CDR3aa: CSARAHYEQYF
v_gene: TRBV6-4; d_gene: -; abundance: few; j_gene: TRBJ2-7; CDR3nt: TGTGCCAGCATCGAACGGGGGGGACAGCGCTACGAGCAGTACTTC; CDR3aa: CASIERGGQRYEQYF
v_gene: TRBV9; d_gene: TRBD1; abundance: -; j_gene: TRBJ1-2; CDR3nt: TGTGCCAGCAGCCCCCGGGAAGGGGGCGGCTATGGCTACACCTTC; CDR3aa: CASSPREGGGYGYTF
v_gene: TRBV28; d_gene: -; abundance: few; j_gene: TRBJ2-5; CDR3nt: TGTGCCAGCAACCACGAGGAGACCCAGTACTTC; CDR3aa: CASNHEETQYF
v_gene: TRBV25-1; d_gene: -; abundance: -; j_gene: TRBJ1-4; CDR3nt: TGTGCCAGCACCCAGGTCGGTCAGGGGAGGGAAAAACTGTTTTTT; CDR3aa: CASTQVGQGREKLFF
v_gene: TRBV7-2; d_gene: TRBD2; abundance: -; j_gene: TRBJ2-7; CDR3nt: TGTGCCAGCAGCTCCAGGACTAGCGGGAGGACCTACGAGCAGTACTTC; CDR3aa: CASSSRTSGRTYEQYF
v_gene: TRBV5-1; d_gene: -; abundance: few; j_gene: TRBJ1-5; CDR3nt: TGCGCCAGCAGCTCTGGACCCGGGGAGGGCCCCCAGCATTTT; CDR3aa: CASSSGPGEGPQHF
v_gene: TRBV27; d_gene: -; abundance: few; j_gene: TRBJ2-1; CDR3nt: TGTGCCAGCAAGAGGGGCCGCTCCTACAATGAGCAGTTCTTC; CDR3aa: CASKRGRSYNEQFF
v_gene: TRBV28; d_gene: TRBD1; abundance: -; j_gene: TRBJ2-7; CDR3nt: TGTGCCAGCAGTTCCACAGGGGGCGATCCCCACGAGCAGTACTTC; CDR3aa: CASSSTGGDPHEQYF
v_gene: TRBV6-4; d_gene: -; abundance: few; j_gene: TRBJ1-5; CDR3nt: TGTGCCAGCAGTGACGAGGGGCTCTATAGCAATCAGCCCCAGCATTTT; CDR3aa: CASSDEGLYSNQPQHF
v_gene: TRBV30; d_gene: -; abundance: -; j_gene: TRBJ1-1; CDR3nt: TGTGCCTGGAGTGTACTCCGGGAAGTAGCTTTCTTT; CDR3aa: CAWSVLREVAFF
v_gene: TRBV7-2; d_gene: -; abundance: few; j_gene: TRBJ1-4; CDR3nt: TGTGCCAGCAGCTTAAATGAAAAACTGTTTTTT; CDR3aa: CASSLNEKLFF
v_gene: TRBV4-2; d_gene: TRBD2; abundance: -; j_gene: TRBJ2-2; CDR3nt: TGTGCCAGCAGCCAAGGACCCGGACTAGCGGGAGCACCCGGGGAGCTGTTTTTT; CDR3aa: CASSQGPGLAGAPGELFF
v_gene: TRBV28; d_gene: -; abundance: -; j_gene: TRBJ2-1; CDR3nt: TGTGCCAGCAGCATGAGAGCGGCGAGGGCCGTTTATAAGTTCTTC; CDR3aa: CASSMRAARAVYKFF
v_gene: TRBV7-8; d_gene: -; abundance: -; j_gene: TRBJ1-4; CDR3nt: TGTGCCAGCAGCGCCCGCCGGGCTGCAACTAATGAAAAACTGTTTTTT; CDR3aa: CASSARRAATNEKLFF
v_gene: TRBV27; d_gene: -; abundance: -; j_gene: TRBJ2-1; CDR3nt: TGTGCCAGCAGTTTCCACAGGGTCAATGAGCAGTTCTTC; CDR3aa: CASSFHRVNEQFF